These 7 T cell receptor beta chains share one sample of origin, sequenced in a study of blood T cell repertoires in COVID-19. Profiled with immunoSEQ multiplex PCR; TCRdb holds only in-frame clones, not every one. The repertoire holds approximately 150,000 clones, with under 90% as singletons. Sequencing was done on a sample of PBMCs or T cells enriched from blood (not recorded which). These receptors were collected from a man aged 45 to 65 in a cohort exposed to, infected with or recovered from COVID-19 (not recorded which).

The V call is TRBV10-3, the J call TRBJ2-1; 7 nucleotides align to TRBD2. V gave up 4 bases and J gave up 15 bases; unmatched junction bases: 6. The length of the CDR3 is 11 residues. Per the germline V gene, CDR1 is ENHRY and CDR2 is SYGVKD. CDR3 loop: CAISGGLRLFF. The DNA for the CDR3 is TGTGCCATCAGTGGGGGACTACGGCTGTTCTTC.

This clone was found a few times. V and J are TRBV14 and TRBJ1-1; TRBD1 might be the D (6 bases). The CDR3 consists of 13 residues. The germline CDR1 and CDR2 sequences are SGHDN and FVKESK. Trimming took 4 bases from V and 8 from J, leaving 14 bases between them. The CDR3 spells CASSLSSGTEAFF. The CDR3 DNA reads TGTGCCAGCAGCCTCTCCTCCGGGACAGAAGCTTTCTTT.

The CDR3 loop reads CASSPETSGGEQFF. The CDR3 bases are TGTGCCAGCAGCCCTGAGACTAGCGGGGGGGAGCAGTTCTTC. The V gene is TRBV11-2, the J gene TRBJ2-1; 13 bases fit TRBD2. The CDR3 runs to 14 residues. J gave up 10 bases and V 5 bases, and 5 bases lay outside the gene matches. Germline V CDR1 and CDR2: SGHAT, FQNNGV.

Here the CDR3 reads CASRGNTEAFF. The DNA for the CDR3 is TGTGCCAGCAGGGGCAACACTGAAGCTTTCTTT. The chain is built from TRBV7-3 and TRBJ1-1; D is unclear. Germline assignment: CDR1 SGHTA and CDR2 FQGTGA. Trimming cost V 6 bases and J 2 bases, with 4 bases left between them. The CDR3 totals 11 residues. The full variable domain, in which reference TRBV7-3 and TRBJ1-1 provide the parts outside the CDR3, is GAGVSQTPSNKVTEKGKYVELRCDPISGHTALYWYRQSLGQGPEFLIYFQGTGAADDSGLPNDRFFAVRPEGSVSTLKIQRTERGDSAVYLCASRGNTEAFFGQGTRLTVV.

The gene calls are TRBV6-5 and TRBJ2-7, with a possible D match to TRBD1 (5 bases). Germline values: CDR1 MNHEY, CDR2 SVGAGI. This CDR3 has 14 amino acids. V was clipped by 2 bases and J by 5 bases, with 13 bases between them. The CDR3 sequence is CASSYMAGSHEQYF. The CDR3 DNA sequence: TGTGCCAGCAGTTACATGGCAGGGTCCCACGAGCAGTACTTC.

The sample holds one count of this clone. The rearrangement joins TRBV27 to TRBJ1-2; 7 nucleotides line up with TRBD1. CDR3 length: 16 residues. The J segment lost 3 bases and the V segment lost 4 bases, leaving 11 bases of the junction unmatched. Germline V gives CDR1 MNHEY, CDR2 SMNVEV (reference sequence). CDR3 in amino acids: CASSSGTARRHYGYTF. DNA of the CDR3: TGTGCCAGCAGTTCCGGGACAGCGAGAAGGCACTATGGCTACACCTTC.

The table lists this clone with a count of one. The chain carries TRBV5-1 and TRBJ2-5; TRBD1 aligns across 7 bases. With V trimmed by 4 bases and J by 6 bases, 12 bases remained unmatched. The CDR3 covers 15 residues. From germline, CDR1 is SGHRS and CDR2 YFSETQ. The CDR3 nucleotides are TGCGCCAGCAGCGATCCTACAGGGGACGGAAAGACCCAGTACTTC. Protein product: CASSDPTGDGKTQYF. The full variable domain, rest sourced from reference TRBV5-1 and TRBJ2-5, is KAGVTQTPRYLIKTRGQQVTLSCSPISGHRSVSWYQQTPGQGLQFLFEYFSETQRNKGNFPGRFSGRQFSNSRSEMNVSTLELGDSALYLCASSDPTGDGKTQYFGPGTRLLVL.